This T cell receptor beta chain was captured by sequencing in a study of T-cell reconstitution after alpha-beta-depleted transplantation in children. This clonotype was observed at least ten times. The J segment lost 7 bases and the V segment lost 1 base, leaving 3 bases of the junction unmatched. CDR3 length: 14 amino acids. As it was prepared, the TCRbeta library received unique molecular identifiers. TCRdb reanalysed the PCR reads using MiXCR and keeps one entry per CDR3 protein. The data show approximately 1,000,000 distinct CDR3 sequences, 25% to 30% seen once. This rearrangement joins TRBV12-3 or TRBV12-4 to TRBJ2-1; the match to TRBD1 covers 8 bases. This clonotype originated in a boy under two years old who had a stem cell transplant for SCID, so the T cells may come from the graft donor. The sample consisted of PBMCs, mostly from graft donor cells, taken 360 days after TCRalphabeta/CD19-depleted stem cell transplant. The CDR3 loop is CASSLGDRGNEQFF. The CDR3 DNA is TGTGCCAGCAGTTTAGGCGACAGGGGTAATGAGCAGTTCTTC.